This T cell receptor (beta chain) comes out of a study of cytomegalovirus exposure and HLA in healthy donors. Study-wide findings and caveats: TCR beta sequences numbering around 15,000 were associated with HLA alleles at 0.05 false discovery rate in a later analysis.

Note on this clone: As yet, its antigen is unknown.

PCR primers comprised 60 Vbeta and 13 Jbeta primers. Sequenced by immunoSEQ multiplex PCR; TCRdb stores in-frame clones only, minus some. The sample has around 150,000 clones; about 72% are singletons. The origin of this receptor is a man in his forties or fifties in good health and CMV-seronegative. The sequencing input was PBMCs.

The DNA of the CDR3 is TGCGCCAGCAGCAGTGGGACTAGCGGGGGAATTGAGCAGTTCTTC. It specifies CASSSGTSGGIEQFF. This sequence joins TRBV5-1 and TRBJ2-1, with 14 bases identical to TRBD2. The V gene end was trimmed by 4 bases and the J gene end by 9 bases; junction bases not matched to a gene: 6. CDR3 length: 15 amino acids. Per germline, CDR1 SGHRS and CDR2 YFSETQ.